These T cell receptor beta chains were read from a single sample in a study of T cells in Graves' hyperthyroidism and ophthalmopathy. Each CDR3 protein is one row after TCRdb ran MiXCR on the multiplex PCR reads. The table lists around 600,000 distinct CDR3 sequences, 14% of them singletons. Material for sequencing was blood. The receptors derive from a woman between 18 and 29 years old with Graves' ophthalmopathy. CDR3s include the opening cysteine and the closing phenylalanine or tryptophan. The order of the fields is J gene, D gene, clone size, V gene, CDR3 protein, CDR3 DNA. The D gene is left open where the match is weak. A clone size is listed for some rows: how often the clone was seen (once, few, many), or a class if it is expanded.

TRBJ2-1 | . | . | TRBV5-1 | CASRSGSGTTCNEQFF | TGTGCCAGCAGATCCGGCTCCGGGACCACCTGCAATGAGCAGTTCTTC
TRBJ1-5 | TRBD1 | . | TRBV27 | CASWDRISNQPQHF | TGTGCCAGCTGGGACAGAATTAGCAATCAGCCCCAGCATTTT
TRBJ2-7 | . | few | TRBV5-1 | CASSLPKPTISQRSSYEQYF | TGCGCCAGCAGCTTACCCAAACCAACCATTTCTCAGCGGAGCTCCTACGAGCAGTACTTC
TRBJ2-7 | . | many | TRBV7-3 | CASSLPLADEQYF | TGTGCCAGCAGCCTACCACTAGCTGACGAGCAGTACTTC
TRBJ2-1 | . | many | TRBV7-9 | CASTGGGGGDYNEQFF | TGTGCCAGCACCGGGGGTGGTGGAGGAGATTACAATGAGCAGTTCTTC
TRBJ1-1 | . | few | TRBV4-1 | CASSQPYRDTEAFF | TGCGCCAGCAGTCAACCGTACAGGGACACTGAAGCTTTCTTT
TRBJ2-1 | TRBD1 | many | TRBV18 | CASSPPGTGSYNEQFF | TGTGCCAGCTCACCCCCCGGGACAGGGTCCTACAATGAGCAGTTCTTC
TRBJ2-1 | TRBD1 | many | TRBV24-1 | CATSARQGFNNEQFF | TGTGCCACCAGTGCTAGACAGGGTTTCAACAATGAGCAGTTCTTC
TRBJ1-2 | TRBD1 | few | TRBV28 | CASSLSSGTGKNGYTF | TGTGCCAGCAGTTTGTCGTCCGGGACAGGGAAGAATGGCTACACCTTC
TRBJ2-3 | . | . | TRBV28 | CASSFVGSNADTQYF | TGTGCCAGCAGTTTTGTGGGTAGCAACGCAGATACGCAGTATTTT
TRBJ2-3 | TRBD1 | many | TRBV3-1 | CASSSRTGLLTDTQYF | TGTGCCAGCAGCTCCCGGACAGGGCTCCTCACAGATACGCAGTATTTT
TRBJ2-3 | . | many | TRBV2 | CASSEGIVRDTQYF | TGTGCCAGCAGTGAGGGAATAGTAAGAGATACGCAGTATTTT
TRBJ2-2 | TRBD1 | many | TRBV7-9 | CASKTGGRAGELFF | TGTGCCAGCAAGACAGGGGGCCGGGCCGGGGAGCTGTTTTTT
TRBJ2-3 | . | . | TRBV10-3 | CATGPRGAQDTQYF | TGTGCCACCGGACCGAGAGGAGCGCAAGATACGCAGTATTTT
TRBJ2-3 | . | many | TRBV11-2 | CASSFTTDTQYF | TGTGCCAGCAGCTTCACAACAGATACGCAGTATTTT
TRBJ2-7 | . | few | TRBV7-8 | CASSLARERASYEQYF | TGTGCCAGCAGCTTAGCGAGGGAGAGGGCGTCCTACGAGCAGTACTTC
TRBJ1-2 | TRBD1 | few | TRBV2 | CASSGQGGNYGYTF | TGTGCCAGCAGCGGACAGGGGGGGAACTATGGCTACACCTTC
TRBJ2-6 | . | few | TRBV2 | CASSADRQLSGANVLTF | TGTGCCAGCAGTGCGGACAGACAACTCTCTGGGGCCAACGTCCTGACTTTC